The 6 T cell receptor beta chains below were found in one sample sequenced in a study of blood T cell repertoires in COVID-19. The method was immunoSEQ multiplex PCR; TCRdb's version includes in-frame clones alone and lacks a portion of them. The sample has roughly 140,000 clones, 75% to 85% seen once. The sequenced sample was peripheral blood. The receptors were sampled from a middle-aged man with acute or convalescent COVID-19.

CDR3 loop: CASSERWASGKTYEQYF. The CDR3 nucleotides read TGTGCCAGCAGTGAAAGGTGGGCTAGCGGTAAAACCTACGAGCAGTACTTC. The chain joins TRBV6-1 to TRBJ2-7; 7 bases map to TRBD2. Germline V gives CDR1 MNHNS, CDR2 SASEGT. Trimming cost V 2 bases and J 2 bases; bases outside gene matches: 12. The CDR3 is 17 amino acids.

The chain uses TRBV20-1 and TRBJ2-1, with D perhaps matching TRBD2 (6 bases). Trimming cost V 3 bases and J 6 bases, with 9 bases left between them. The CDR3 runs to 12 residues. Germline assignment: CDR1 DFQATT and CDR2 SNEGSKA (reference sequence). The CDR3 DNA is TGCAGTGCTAGTGGCGGGACCAATGAGCAGTTCTTC. Protein sequence: CSASGGTNEQFF.

J is TRBJ2-5 and V is TRBV11-3; D is possibly TRBD2 (6 bases). V was clipped by 6 bases and J by 5 bases, with 13 bases between them. The CDR3 runs 13 residues. CDR1 is SGHNT and CDR2 is YENEEA in the germline V gene. The CDR3 bases are TGTGCCAGCAGTTGGGGGACTGAGGAGACCCAGTACTTC. Translation: CASSWGTEETQYF.

J is TRBJ1-1 and V is TRBV30; a possible D gene is TRBD1 (6 bases). V lost 0 bases, J lost 1 base, and 18 bases lay in between. CDR1 and CDR2 (germline): GTSNPN, SVGIG (reference sequence). This CDR3 spans 17 amino acids. DNA of the CDR3: TGTGCCTGGAGTGTACTCAGGGGCCTGGAACCGAACACTGAAGCTTTCTTT. As protein: CAWSVLRGLEPNTEAFF.

The J gene is TRBJ2-2, the V gene TRBV6-5; 12 nucleotides align to TRBD1. Losses at the gene ends were 4 bases for V and 2 bases for J; bases not matched to a gene: 2. The CDR3 has 16 amino acids. The germline gives CDR1 MNHEY, CDR2 SVGAGI. The DNA for the CDR3 is TGTGCCAGCAGTTTTGGGACAGGGGGCAACACCGGGGAGCTGTTTTTT. This translates into CASSFGTGGNTGELFF.

The rearrangement uses TRBV19 and TRBJ1-1; a possible D gene is TRBD1 (6 bases). Germline V CDR1 and CDR2: LNHDA, SQIVND (reference sequence). V lost 5 bases and J lost 1, with 11 bases in between. CDR3 size: 14 residues. This CDR3 reads CASSLQTGNTEAFF. In DNA, the CDR3 is TGTGCCAGTAGTCTTCAGACAGGGAACACTGAAGCTTTCTTT.